The rows below give T cell receptor beta chains drawn from one sample of a study of T cell changes during pregnancy in multiple sclerosis. Generated by immunoSEQ multiplex PCR, the TCRdb table keeps only in-frame clones and is missing some. The profile shows 35,000 or so clones, 70% to 90% of them singletons. The sample in question was CD8+ T cells from peripheral blood mononuclear cells, obtained in the third trimester of pregnancy. These receptors were taken from a female donor with multiple sclerosis, enrolled in a pregnancy study. CDR3s include the opening cysteine and the closing phenylalanine or tryptophan. The D gene is left open where the match is weak. A clone size is listed for some rows: how often the clone was seen (once, few, many), or a class if it is expanded.

V	D	J	size	CDR3	DNA
TRBV7-9	TRBD1	TRBJ1-1	-	CASSRLIQGPEAFF	TGTGCCAGCAGCCGGTTAATACAGGGGCCTGAAGCTTTCTTT
TRBV25-1	TRBD2	TRBJ2-1	-	CASSDPSVGLAGVDEQFF	TGTGCCAGCAGTGATCCCTCGGTCGGGCTAGCGGGAGTAGATGAGCAGTTCTTC
TRBV14	TRBD1	TRBJ2-7	-	CASSQDEGASYEQYF	TGTGCCAGCAGCCAAGATGAGGGGGCGTCCTACGAGCAGTACTTC
TRBV4-2	-	TRBJ1-2	-	CASSQDSGYGYTF	TGTGCCAGCAGCCAAGATTCGGGCTATGGCTACACCTTC
TRBV18	-	TRBJ1-2	-	CASSQSLATDNYGYTF	TGTGCCAGCTCCCAATCCCTAGCTACTGATAACTATGGCTACACCTTC
TRBV27	TRBD1	TRBJ1-6	-	CASTGWDGVHPTGGFSYNSPLHF	TGTGCCAGCACCGGTTGGGATGGGGTCCATCCGACAGGGGGTTTCTCCTATAATTCACCCCTCCACTTT
TRBV7-8	TRBD1	TRBJ2-7	many	CASSVSGTGAYEQYF	TGTGCCAGCAGCGTCTCCGGGACAGGGGCCTACGAGCAGTACTTC
TRBV27	TRBD1	TRBJ1-6	once	CASSPRQGNSPLHF	TGTGCCAGCAGTCCTAGACAGGGCAATTCACCCCTCCACTTT
TRBV10-2	-	TRBJ2-7	-	CASSESASYEQYF	TGCGCCAGCAGTGAGTCGGCATCCTACGAGCAGTACTTC
TRBV6-5	-	TRBJ2-7	-	CASSYTVNYEQYF	TGTGCCAGCAGTTACACGGTCAACTACGAGCAGTACTTC
TRBV4-3	-	TRBJ2-1	-	CASSQDLEGVEQFF	TGCGCCAGCAGCCAAGATCTTGAGGGGGTTGAGCAGTTCTTC
TRBV7-8	TRBD2	TRBJ2-1	-	CASSWGGGLGLVGEQFF	TGTGCCAGCAGCTGGGGCGGTGGACTGGGACTAGTCGGTGAGCAGTTCTTC
TRBV4-3	-	TRBJ2-7	once	CASSQDYRAYEQYF	TGCGCCAGCAGCCAAGATTACAGGGCGTACGAGCAGTACTTC
TRBV11-2	TRBD1	TRBJ2-7	-	CASSQIGRGQGYYEQYF	TGTGCCAGCAGCCAGATAGGAAGAGGACAGGGATACTACGAGCAGTACTTC
TRBV29-1	-	TRBJ2-7	-	CSVLSRDSGYEQYF	TGCAGCGTTTTGTCCCGGGACTCTGGCTACGAGCAGTACTTC
TRBV9	TRBD2	TRBJ2-7	-	CASSRGGGPYEQYF	TGTGCCAGCAGCCGGGGGGGCGGTCCCTACGAGCAGTACTTC
TRBV7-9	TRBD2	TRBJ2-1	-	CASSSTSGKRVDEQFF	TGTGCCAGCAGTTCTACTAGCGGGAAGCGTGTCGATGAGCAGTTCTTC
TRBV6-5	-	TRBJ2-2	-	CASSSSVSNTGELFF	TGTGCCAGCAGCTCTAGCGTTTCGAACACCGGGGAGCTGTTTTTT
TRBV10-3	-	TRBJ2-1	-	CAISDVASAYNEQFF	TGTGCCATCAGTGACGTGGCTAGCGCCTACAATGAGCAGTTCTTC
TRBV7-9	TRBD1	TRBJ1-1	-	CASSPATGGNTEAFF	TGTGCCAGCAGCCCCGCGACAGGGGGCAACACTGAAGCTTTCTTT
TRBV4-3	-	TRBJ2-4	-	CASSQDPLPQNIQYF	TGCGCCAGCAGCCAAGATCCCCTACCACAAAACATTCAGTACTTC
TRBV27	TRBD1	TRBJ1-1	-	CASSLFDRGGGTEAFF	TGTGCCAGCAGTTTATTTGACAGGGGGGGAGGGACTGAAGCTTTCTTT
TRBV30	-	TRBJ1-2	-	CARGRGDGYTF	TGTGCCCGCGGACGGGGTGACGGCTACACCTTC
TRBV27	-	TRBJ1-1	-	CASSQYAVLNTEAFF	TGTGCCAGCAGCCAATACGCGGTTCTGAACACTGAAGCTTTCTTT
TRBV20-1	-	TRBJ2-1	-	CGIFLNEQFF	TGCGGCATATTTCTCAATGAGCAGTTCTTC
TRBV9	-	TRBJ1-6	-	CASSPGGRAWNSPLHF	TGTGCCAGCAGCCCCGGGGGGCGGGCTTGGAATTCACCCCTCCACTTT
TRBV6-5	TRBD2	TRBJ2-1	-	CASSIAGGAYNEQFF	TGTGCCAGCAGCATAGCGGGAGGGGCCTACAATGAGCAGTTCTTC
TRBV2	TRBD1	TRBJ1-5	-	CASSDWDTGDQPQHF	TGTGCCAGCAGTGACTGGGACACAGGGGATCAGCCCCAGCATTTT
TRBV6-5	-	TRBJ2-5	-	CASSLTSGSQETQYF	TGTGCCAGCAGTTTAACGTCCGGGTCGCAAGAGACCCAGTACTTC
TRBV11-3	TRBD2	TRBJ2-3	-	CASSKGTSGYTDTQYF	TGTGCCAGCAGCAAAGGGACTAGCGGATACACAGATACGCAGTATTTT
TRBV10-3	-	TRBJ1-2	-	CAISELRTDSYKRGYTF	TGTGCCATCAGTGAGTTACGAACGGACAGCTACAAGAGGGGCTACACCTTC
TRBV5-1	-	TRBJ1-1	-	CASSLGQLTEAFF	TGCGCCAGCAGCTTGGGTCAACTTACTGAAGCTTTCTTT
TRBV7-9	-	TRBJ1-2	-	CASSLGGGKGYTF	TGTGCCAGCAGCTTAGGTGGGGGGAAAGGCTACACCTTC
TRBV4-2	TRBD1	TRBJ2-7	-	CASSPLLTSTGSSYEQYF	TGTGCCAGCAGTCCCCTCTTGACATCGACAGGGAGCTCCTACGAGCAGTACTTC
TRBV19	-	TRBJ2-1	-	CASSISGLIYQSSYNEQFF	TGTGCCAGTAGTATAAGCGGCCTAATTTACCAGAGCTCCTACAATGAGCAGTTCTTC